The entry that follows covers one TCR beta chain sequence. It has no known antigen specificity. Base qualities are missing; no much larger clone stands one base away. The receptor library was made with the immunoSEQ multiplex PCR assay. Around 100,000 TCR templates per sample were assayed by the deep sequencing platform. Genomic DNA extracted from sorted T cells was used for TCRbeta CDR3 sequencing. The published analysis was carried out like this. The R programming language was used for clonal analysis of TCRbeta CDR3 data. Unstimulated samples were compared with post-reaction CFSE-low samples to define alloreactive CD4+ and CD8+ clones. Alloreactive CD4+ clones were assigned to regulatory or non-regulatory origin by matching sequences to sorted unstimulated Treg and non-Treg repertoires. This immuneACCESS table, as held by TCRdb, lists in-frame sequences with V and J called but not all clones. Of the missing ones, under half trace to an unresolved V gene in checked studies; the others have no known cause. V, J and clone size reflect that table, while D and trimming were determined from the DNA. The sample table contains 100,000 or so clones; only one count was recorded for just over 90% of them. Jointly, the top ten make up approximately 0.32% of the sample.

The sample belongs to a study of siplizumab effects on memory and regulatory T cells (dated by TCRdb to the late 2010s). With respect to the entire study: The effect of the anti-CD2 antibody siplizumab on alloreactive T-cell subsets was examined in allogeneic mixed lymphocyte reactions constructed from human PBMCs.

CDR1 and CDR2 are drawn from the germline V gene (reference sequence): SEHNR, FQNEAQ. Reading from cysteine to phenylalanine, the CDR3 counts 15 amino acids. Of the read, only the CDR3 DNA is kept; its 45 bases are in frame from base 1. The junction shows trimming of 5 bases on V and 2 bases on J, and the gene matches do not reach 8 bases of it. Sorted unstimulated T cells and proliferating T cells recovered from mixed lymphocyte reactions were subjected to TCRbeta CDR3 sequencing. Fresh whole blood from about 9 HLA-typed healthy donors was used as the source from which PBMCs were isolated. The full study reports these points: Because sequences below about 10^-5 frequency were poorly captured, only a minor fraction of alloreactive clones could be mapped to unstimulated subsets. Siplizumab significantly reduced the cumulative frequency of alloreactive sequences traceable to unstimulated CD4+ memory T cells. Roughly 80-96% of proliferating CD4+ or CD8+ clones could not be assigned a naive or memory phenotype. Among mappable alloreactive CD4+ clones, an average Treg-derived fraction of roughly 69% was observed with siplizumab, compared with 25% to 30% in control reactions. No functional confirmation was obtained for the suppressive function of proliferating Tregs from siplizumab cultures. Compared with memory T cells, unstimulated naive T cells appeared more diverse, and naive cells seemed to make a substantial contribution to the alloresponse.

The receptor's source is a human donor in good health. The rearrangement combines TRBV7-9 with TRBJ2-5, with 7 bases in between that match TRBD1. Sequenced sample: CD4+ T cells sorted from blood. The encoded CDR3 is CASSVSLGQQETQYF. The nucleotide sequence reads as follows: TGTGCCAGCAGCGTATCTTTGGGACAGCAAGAGACCCAGTACTTC.